This is a list of T cell receptor beta chains from one sample in a study of CD8+ T cells in alopecia areata. Assay: immunoSEQ multiplex PCR; the TCRdb copy retains only in-frame clones and omits some. The sample consists of 150,000 to 200,000 clones, around three fifths of them appearing once. Specimen: CD8+ T cells sorted from blood, collected at week 24, from a patient treated with tofacitinib. These receptors were taken from a human donor with alopecia areata. Both conserved end residues are part of each CDR3. The D gene is left open where the match is weak. Clone size is shown for a subset of rows, as once, few, many or a class of expanded clone.

v_gene: TRBV9
d_gene: TRBD2
j_gene: TRBJ2-5
abundance: NA
CDR3nt: TGTGCCAGCAGCCGTACACTAGCGGGGGGGCTTGAGACCCAGTACTTC
CDR3aa: CASSRTLAGGLETQYF

v_gene: TRBV7-6
d_gene: NA
j_gene: TRBJ2-1
abundance: once
CDR3nt: TGTGCCAGCAGCTTAGCGCTAGGCGGGGCCTACAATGAGCAGTTCTTC
CDR3aa: CASSLALGGAYNEQFF

v_gene: TRBV2
d_gene: TRBD1
j_gene: TRBJ2-5
abundance: few
CDR3nt: TGTGCCAGCAGGGACAGGCAAGAGACCCAGTACTTC
CDR3aa: CASRDRQETQYF

v_gene: TRBV4-1
d_gene: TRBD1
j_gene: TRBJ1-5
abundance: NA
CDR3nt: TGCGCCAGCAGCCCCCGGGACAGGGGTAATCAGCCCCAGCATTTT
CDR3aa: CASSPRDRGNQPQHF

v_gene: TRBV2
d_gene: NA
j_gene: TRBJ2-1
abundance: NA
CDR3nt: TGTGCCAGCAAGGAGGACAATGAGCAGTTCTTC
CDR3aa: CASKEDNEQFF

v_gene: TRBV29-1
d_gene: TRBD1
j_gene: TRBJ2-4
abundance: NA
CDR3nt: TGCAGCGCCACAGGGGTATTAGACAAAAACATTCAGTACTTC
CDR3aa: CSATGVLDKNIQYF

v_gene: TRBV5-1
d_gene: TRBD1
j_gene: TRBJ2-7
abundance: NA
CDR3nt: TGCGCCAGCGGGGGACAGGGCCCAACCTACGAGCAGTACTTC
CDR3aa: CASGGQGPTYEQYF

v_gene: TRBV7-9
d_gene: NA
j_gene: TRBJ1-4
abundance: few
CDR3nt: TGTGCCAGCAGCTTAGGGACAGCAACTAATGAAAAACTGTTTTTT
CDR3aa: CASSLGTATNEKLFF

v_gene: TRBV23-1
d_gene: NA
j_gene: TRBJ2-5
abundance: NA
CDR3nt: TGCGCCAGCAGTCAATTTACAGCCCAAGAGACCCAGTACTTC
CDR3aa: CASSQFTAQETQYF

v_gene: TRBV4-1
d_gene: NA
j_gene: TRBJ1-6
abundance: NA
CDR3nt: TGCGCCAGCAGCCAAGATTCGGGGGGCGCTTCACCCCTCCACTTT
CDR3aa: CASSQDSGGASPLHF

v_gene: TRBV5-1
d_gene: NA
j_gene: TRBJ2-5
abundance: NA
CDR3nt: TGCGCCAGCAGCTTGGACAGGGCTAGTTCGGGAGAGACCCAGTACTTC
CDR3aa: CASSLDRASSGETQYF

v_gene: TRBV29-1
d_gene: TRBD2
j_gene: TRBJ2-5
abundance: NA
CDR3nt: TGCAGCGTTGATGGACTAGCGGGGGATCGAGAGACCCAGTACTTC
CDR3aa: CSVDGLAGDRETQYF

v_gene: TRBV13
d_gene: TRBD1
j_gene: TRBJ1-6
abundance: few
CDR3nt: TGTGCCAGCAGCCCGGACAGGGACGATTCACCCCTCCACTTT
CDR3aa: CASSPDRDDSPLHF

v_gene: TRBV7-6
d_gene: NA
j_gene: TRBJ2-2
abundance: NA
CDR3nt: TGTGCCAGCAGCTTATACAACACCGGGGAGCTGTTTTTT
CDR3aa: CASSLYNTGELFF

v_gene: TRBV7-6
d_gene: NA
j_gene: TRBJ1-2
abundance: NA
CDR3nt: TGTGCCAGCAGCCAAGGGGCGGTTGGCTACACCTTC
CDR3aa: CASSQGAVGYTF